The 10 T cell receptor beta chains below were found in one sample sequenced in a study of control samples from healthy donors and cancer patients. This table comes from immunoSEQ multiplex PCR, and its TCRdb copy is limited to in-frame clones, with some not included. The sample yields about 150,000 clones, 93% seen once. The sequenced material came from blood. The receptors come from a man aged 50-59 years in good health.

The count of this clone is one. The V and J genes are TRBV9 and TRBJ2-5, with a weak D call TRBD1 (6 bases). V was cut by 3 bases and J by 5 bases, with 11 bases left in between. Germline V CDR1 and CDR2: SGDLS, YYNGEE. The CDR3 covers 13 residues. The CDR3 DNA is TGTGCCAGCAGCGGACAGGCCAGGGAGACCCAGTACTTC. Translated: CASSGQARETQYF.

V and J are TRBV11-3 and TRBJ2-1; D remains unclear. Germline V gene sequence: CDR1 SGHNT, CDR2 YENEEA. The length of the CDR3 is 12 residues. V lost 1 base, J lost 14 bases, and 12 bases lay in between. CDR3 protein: CASSLGSGWKFF. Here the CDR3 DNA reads TGTGCCAGCAGCTTAGGGTCGGGCTGGAAGTTCTTC.

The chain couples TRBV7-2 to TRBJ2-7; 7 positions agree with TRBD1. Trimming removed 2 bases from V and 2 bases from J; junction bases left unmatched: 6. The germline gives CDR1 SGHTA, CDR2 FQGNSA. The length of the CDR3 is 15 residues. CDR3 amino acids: CASSLSYRGTYEQYF. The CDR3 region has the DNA TGTGCCAGCAGCTTAAGTTACAGGGGAACCTACGAGCAGTACTTC.

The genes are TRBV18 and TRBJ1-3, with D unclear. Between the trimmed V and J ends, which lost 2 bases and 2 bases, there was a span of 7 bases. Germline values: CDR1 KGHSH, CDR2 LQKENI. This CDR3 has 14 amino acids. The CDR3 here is CASSPSGAGNTIYF. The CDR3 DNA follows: TGTGCCAGCTCACCATCCGGAGCTGGAAACACCATATATTTT.

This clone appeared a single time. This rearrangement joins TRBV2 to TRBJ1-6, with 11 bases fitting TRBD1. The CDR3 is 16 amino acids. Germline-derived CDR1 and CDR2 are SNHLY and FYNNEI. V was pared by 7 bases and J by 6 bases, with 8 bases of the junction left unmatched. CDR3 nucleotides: TGTGCCAGCAACCCCGGGACAGGGGGATTTAATTCACCCCTCCACTTT. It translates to CASNPGTGGFNSPLHF.

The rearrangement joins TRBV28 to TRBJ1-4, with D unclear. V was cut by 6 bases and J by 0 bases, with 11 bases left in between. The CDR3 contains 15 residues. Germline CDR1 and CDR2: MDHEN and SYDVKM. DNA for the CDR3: TGTGCCAGCAGACGCCGGGCGTCAACTAATGAAAAACTGTTTTTT. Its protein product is CASRRRASTNEKLFF.

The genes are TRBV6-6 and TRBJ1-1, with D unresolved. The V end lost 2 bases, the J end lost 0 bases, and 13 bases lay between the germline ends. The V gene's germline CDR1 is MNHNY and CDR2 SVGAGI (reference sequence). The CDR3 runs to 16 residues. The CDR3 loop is CASSYALGQMNTEAFF. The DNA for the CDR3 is TGTGCCAGCAGTTACGCACTCGGCCAAATGAACACTGAAGCTTTCTTT.

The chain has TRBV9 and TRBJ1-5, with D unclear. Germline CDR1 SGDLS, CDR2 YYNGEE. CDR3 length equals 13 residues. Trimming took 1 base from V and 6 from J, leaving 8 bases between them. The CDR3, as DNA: TGTGCCAGCAGCGTACACCCCCTTCAGCCCCAGCATTTT. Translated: CASSVHPLQPQHF.

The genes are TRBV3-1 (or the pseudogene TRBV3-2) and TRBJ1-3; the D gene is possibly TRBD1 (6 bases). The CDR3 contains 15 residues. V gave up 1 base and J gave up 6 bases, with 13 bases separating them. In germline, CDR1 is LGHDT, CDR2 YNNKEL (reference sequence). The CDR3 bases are TGTGCCAGCAGCCAAGGACCCAGGGGTATAAACACCATATATTTT. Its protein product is CASSQGPRGINTIYF.

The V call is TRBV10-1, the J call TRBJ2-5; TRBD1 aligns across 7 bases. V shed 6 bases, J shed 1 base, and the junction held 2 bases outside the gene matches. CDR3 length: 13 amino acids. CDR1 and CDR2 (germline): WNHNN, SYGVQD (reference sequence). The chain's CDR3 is CASSGDSQETQYF. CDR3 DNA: TGCGCCAGCAGCGGGGACAGCCAAGAGACCCAGTACTTC.